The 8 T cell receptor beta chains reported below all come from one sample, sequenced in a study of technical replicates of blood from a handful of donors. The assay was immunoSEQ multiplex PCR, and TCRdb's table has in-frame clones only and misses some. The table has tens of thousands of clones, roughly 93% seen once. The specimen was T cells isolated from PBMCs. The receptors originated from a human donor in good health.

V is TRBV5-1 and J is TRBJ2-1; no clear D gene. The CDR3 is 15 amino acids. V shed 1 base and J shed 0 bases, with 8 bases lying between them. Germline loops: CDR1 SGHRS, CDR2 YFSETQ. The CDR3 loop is CASSLTVHSYNEQFF. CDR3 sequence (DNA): TGCGCCAGCAGCTTGACAGTACACTCCTACAATGAGCAGTTCTTC.

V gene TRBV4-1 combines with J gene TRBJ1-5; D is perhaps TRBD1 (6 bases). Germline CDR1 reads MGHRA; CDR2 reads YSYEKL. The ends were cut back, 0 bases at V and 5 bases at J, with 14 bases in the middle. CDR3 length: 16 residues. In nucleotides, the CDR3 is TGCGCCAGCAGCCAAGATTGGGGGCAGGGCTATCAGCCCCAGCATTTT. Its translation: CASSQDWGQGYQPQHF.

CDR3: CAWSDRRNTEAFF. The DNA for the CDR3 is TGTGCCTGGAGTGATAGGAGGAACACTGAAGCTTTCTTT. J is TRBJ1-1 and V is TRBV30; D call uncertain. The CDR3 covers 13 residues. Trimming stripped 1 base from V and 1 base from J, with 7 bases between. Germline lookup yields CDR1 GTSNPN and CDR2 SVGIG (reference sequence).

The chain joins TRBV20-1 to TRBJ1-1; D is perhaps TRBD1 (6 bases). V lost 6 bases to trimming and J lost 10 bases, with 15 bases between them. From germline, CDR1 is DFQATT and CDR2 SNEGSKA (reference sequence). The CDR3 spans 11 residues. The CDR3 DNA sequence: TGCAGTGCCCACTCAGGGGTCGTAGCTTTCTTT. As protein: CSAHSGVVAFF.

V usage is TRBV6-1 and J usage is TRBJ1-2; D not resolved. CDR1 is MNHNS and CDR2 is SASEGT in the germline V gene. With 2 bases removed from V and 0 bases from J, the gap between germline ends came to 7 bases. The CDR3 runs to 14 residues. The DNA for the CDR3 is TGTGCCAGCAGTGAAATTAGCGCTAACTATGGCTACACCTTC. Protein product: CASSEISANYGYTF.

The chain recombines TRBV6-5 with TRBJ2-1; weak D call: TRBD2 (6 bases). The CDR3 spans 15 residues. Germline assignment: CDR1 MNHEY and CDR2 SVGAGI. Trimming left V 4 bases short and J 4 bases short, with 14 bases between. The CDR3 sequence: CASSSRLGLYNEQFF. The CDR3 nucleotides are TGTGCCAGCAGTTCCCGACTAGGACTATACAATGAGCAGTTCTTC.

CDR3 nucleotide sequence: TGTGCCAGCAGCCTTCGAATGGGACAGACGAGAAAATACAATGAGCAGTTCTTC. Translation: CASSLRMGQTRKYNEQFF. The chain links TRBV14 to TRBJ2-1; TRBD1 agrees at 7 bases. After removal of 4 bases from V and 4 bases from J, the junction contained 16 bases not matched to a gene. Germline V gene data show CDR1 as SGHDN and CDR2 as FVKESK. The CDR3 is 18 residues long.

The CDR3 DNA is TGTGCCAGCACCTTTACAGTTATCTATGGCTACACCTTC. This sequence encodes CASTFTVIYGYTF. This chain connects TRBV2 to TRBJ1-2; no clear D gene. The ends were cut back, 7 bases at V and 4 bases at J, with 13 bases in the middle. CDR3 length equals 13 residues. The germline V gene encodes CDR1 SNHLY and CDR2 FYNNEI.